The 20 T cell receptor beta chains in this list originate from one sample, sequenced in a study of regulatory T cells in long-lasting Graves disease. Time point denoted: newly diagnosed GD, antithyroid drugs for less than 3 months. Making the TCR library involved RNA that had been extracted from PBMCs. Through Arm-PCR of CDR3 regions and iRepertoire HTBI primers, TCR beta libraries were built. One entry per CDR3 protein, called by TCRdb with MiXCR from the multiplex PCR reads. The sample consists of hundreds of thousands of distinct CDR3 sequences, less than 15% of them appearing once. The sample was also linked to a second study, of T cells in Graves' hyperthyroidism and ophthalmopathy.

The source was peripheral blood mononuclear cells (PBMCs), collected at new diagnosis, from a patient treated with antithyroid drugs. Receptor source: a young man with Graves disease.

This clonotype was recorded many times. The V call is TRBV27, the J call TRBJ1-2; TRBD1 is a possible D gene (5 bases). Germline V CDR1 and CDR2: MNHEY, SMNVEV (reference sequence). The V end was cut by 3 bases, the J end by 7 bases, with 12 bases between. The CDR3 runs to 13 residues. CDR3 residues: CASSFTGLGGYTF. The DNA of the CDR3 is TGTGCCAGCAGTTTTACGGGGCTTGGTGGCTACACCTTC.

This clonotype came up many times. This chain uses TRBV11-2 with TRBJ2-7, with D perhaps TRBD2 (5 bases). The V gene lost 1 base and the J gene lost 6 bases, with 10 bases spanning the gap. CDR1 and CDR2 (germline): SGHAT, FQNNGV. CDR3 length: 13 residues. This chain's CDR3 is CASSLGRPSEQYF. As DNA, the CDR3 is TGTGCCAGCAGCTTAGGGAGGCCCAGCGAGCAGTACTTC.

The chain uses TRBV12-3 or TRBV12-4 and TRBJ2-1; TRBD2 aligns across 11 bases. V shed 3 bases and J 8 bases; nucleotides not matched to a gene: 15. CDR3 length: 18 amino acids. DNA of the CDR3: TGTGCCAGCAGTTTTGATGTAGCGGGAGGGCCTAACGTCTATGAGCAGTTCTTC. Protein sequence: CASSFDVAGGPNVYEQFF.

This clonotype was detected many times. CDR3: CASTPDRATDTQYF. CDR3 DNA sequence: TGCGCCAGCACCCCGGACAGGGCCACAGATACGCAGTATTTT. The genes are TRBV5-1 and TRBJ2-3; 8 bases match TRBD1. Germline V gene sequence: CDR1 SGHRS, CDR2 YFSETQ. CDR3 size: 14 residues. V was clipped by 6 bases and J by 2 bases; unmatched bases: 5.

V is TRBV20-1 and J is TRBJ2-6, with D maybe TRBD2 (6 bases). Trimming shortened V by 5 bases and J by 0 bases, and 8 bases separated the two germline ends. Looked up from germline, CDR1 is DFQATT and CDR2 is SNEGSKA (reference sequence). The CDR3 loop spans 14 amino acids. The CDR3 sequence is CSAGTVSGANVLTF. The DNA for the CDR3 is TGCAGTGCTGGGACTGTCTCTGGGGCCAACGTCCTGACTTTC.

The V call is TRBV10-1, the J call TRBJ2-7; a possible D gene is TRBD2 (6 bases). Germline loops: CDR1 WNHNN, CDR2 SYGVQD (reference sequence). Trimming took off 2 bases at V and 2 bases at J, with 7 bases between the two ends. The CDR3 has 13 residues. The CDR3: CASSEGLTYEQYF. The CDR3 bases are TGCGCCAGCAGTGAGGGACTAACCTACGAGCAGTACTTC.

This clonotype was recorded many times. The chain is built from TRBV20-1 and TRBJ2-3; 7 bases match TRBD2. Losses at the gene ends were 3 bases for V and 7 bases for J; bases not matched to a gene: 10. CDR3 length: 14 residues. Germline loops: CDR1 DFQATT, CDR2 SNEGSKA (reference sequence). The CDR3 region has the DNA TGCAGTGCTAGTGTCGCGGGGGTTGAGTATACGCAGTATTTT. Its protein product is CSASVAGVEYTQYF.

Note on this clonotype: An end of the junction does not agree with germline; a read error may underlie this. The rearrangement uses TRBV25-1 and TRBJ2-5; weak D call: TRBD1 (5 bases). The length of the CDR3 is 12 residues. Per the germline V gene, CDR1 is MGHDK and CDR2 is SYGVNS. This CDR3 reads CPSSEYTGTQYF. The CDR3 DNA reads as TGTCCCAGCAGTGAATATACAGGGACCCAGTACTTC.

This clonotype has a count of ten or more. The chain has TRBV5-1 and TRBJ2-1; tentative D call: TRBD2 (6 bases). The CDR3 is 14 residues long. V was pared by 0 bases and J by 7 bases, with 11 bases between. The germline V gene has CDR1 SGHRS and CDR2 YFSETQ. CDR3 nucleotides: TGCGCCAGCAGCTTGGCGGTGGGAGGAAATGAGCAGTTCTTC. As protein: CASSLAVGGNEQFF.

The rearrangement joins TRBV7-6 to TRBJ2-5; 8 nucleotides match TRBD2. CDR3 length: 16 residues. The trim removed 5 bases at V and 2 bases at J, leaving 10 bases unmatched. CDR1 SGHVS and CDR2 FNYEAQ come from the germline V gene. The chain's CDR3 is CASSNRAGEGQETQYF. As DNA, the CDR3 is TGTGCCAGCAGCAACCGAGCGGGAGAGGGACAAGAGACCCAGTACTTC. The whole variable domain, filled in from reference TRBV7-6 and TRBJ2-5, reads GAGVSQSPRYKVTKRGQDVALRCDPISGHVSLYWYRQALGQGPEFLTYFNYEAQQDKSGLPNDRFSAERPEGSISTLTIQRTEQRDSAMYRCASSNRAGEGQETQYFGPGTRLLVL.

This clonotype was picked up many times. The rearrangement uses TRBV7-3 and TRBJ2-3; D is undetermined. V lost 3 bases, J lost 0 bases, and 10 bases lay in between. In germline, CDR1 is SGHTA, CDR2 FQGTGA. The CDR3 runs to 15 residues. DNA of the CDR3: TGTGCCAGCAGCTTGGCCGGCACCAGCACAGATACGCAGTATTTT. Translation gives CASSLAGTSTDTQYF.

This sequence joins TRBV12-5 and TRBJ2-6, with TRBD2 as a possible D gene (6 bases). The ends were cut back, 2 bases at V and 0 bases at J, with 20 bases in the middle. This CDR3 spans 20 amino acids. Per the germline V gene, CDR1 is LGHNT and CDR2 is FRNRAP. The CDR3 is CASGLYGGPLSRSGANVLTF. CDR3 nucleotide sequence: TGTGCTAGTGGTTTGTACGGGGGTCCCCTTTCGCGCTCTGGGGCCAACGTCCTGACTTTC.

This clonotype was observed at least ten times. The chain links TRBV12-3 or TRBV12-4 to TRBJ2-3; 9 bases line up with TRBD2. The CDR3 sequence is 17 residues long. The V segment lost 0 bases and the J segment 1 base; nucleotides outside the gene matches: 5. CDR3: CASSLALLAGGTDTQYF. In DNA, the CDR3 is TGTGCCAGCAGTTTAGCGCTACTAGCGGGCGGCACAGATACGCAGTATTTT.

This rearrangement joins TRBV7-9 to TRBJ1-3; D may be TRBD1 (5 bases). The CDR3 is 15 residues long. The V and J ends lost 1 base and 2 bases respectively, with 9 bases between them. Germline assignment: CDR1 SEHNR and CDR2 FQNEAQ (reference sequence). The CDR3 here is CASSLDLGAGNTIYF. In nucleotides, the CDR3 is TGTGCCAGCAGCTTAGACCTAGGGGCTGGAAACACCATATATTTT.

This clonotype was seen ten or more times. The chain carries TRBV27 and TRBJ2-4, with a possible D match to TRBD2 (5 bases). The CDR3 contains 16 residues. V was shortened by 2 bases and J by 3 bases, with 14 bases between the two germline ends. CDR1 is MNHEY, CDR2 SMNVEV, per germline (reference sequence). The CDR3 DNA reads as TGTGCCAGCAGTTTAGGAGGACCTAATTACAAAAACATTCAGTACTTC. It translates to CASSLGGPNYKNIQYF.

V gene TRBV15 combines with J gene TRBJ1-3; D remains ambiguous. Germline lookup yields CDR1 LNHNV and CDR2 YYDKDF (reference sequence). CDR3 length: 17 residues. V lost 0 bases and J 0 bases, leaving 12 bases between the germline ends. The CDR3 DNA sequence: TGTGCCACCAGCAGAGAACTGACATACCTCTCTGGAAACACCATATATTTT. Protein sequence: CATSRELTYLSGNTIYF. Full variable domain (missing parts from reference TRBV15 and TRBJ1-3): DAMVIQNPRYQVTQFGKPVTLSCSQTLNHNVMYWYQQKSSQAPKLLFHYYDKDFNNEADTPDNFQSRRPNTSFCFLDIRSPGLGDTAMYLCATSRELTYLSGNTIYFGEGSWLTVV.

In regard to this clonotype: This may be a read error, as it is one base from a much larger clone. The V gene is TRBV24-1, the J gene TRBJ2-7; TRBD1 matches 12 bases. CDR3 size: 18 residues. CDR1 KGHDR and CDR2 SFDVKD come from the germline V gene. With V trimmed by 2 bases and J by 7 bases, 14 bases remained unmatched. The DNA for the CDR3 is TGTGCCACCAGTGATTGGGGGACAGGGGGCTCCTCCTACAATGAGCAGTACTTC. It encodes CATSDWGTGGSSYNEQYF.

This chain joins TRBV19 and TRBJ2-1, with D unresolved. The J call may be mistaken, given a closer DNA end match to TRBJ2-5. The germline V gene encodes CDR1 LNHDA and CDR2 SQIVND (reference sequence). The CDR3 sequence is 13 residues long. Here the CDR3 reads CASSRVFEETQYF. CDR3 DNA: TGTGCCAGTAGTCGGGTGTTCGAAGAGACCCAGTACTTC.

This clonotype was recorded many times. CDR3 in amino acids: CASSLSGSSTDTQYF. The DNA for the CDR3 is TGTGCCAGCAGTCTGAGCGGGAGTAGCACAGATACGCAGTATTTT. The rearrangement joins TRBV3-1 to TRBJ2-3, with 8 bases that match TRBD2. Trimming took 6 bases from V and 0 from J; bases not matched to a gene: 5. CDR3 length: 15 residues. Germline V gives CDR1 LGHDT, CDR2 YNNKEL (reference sequence).

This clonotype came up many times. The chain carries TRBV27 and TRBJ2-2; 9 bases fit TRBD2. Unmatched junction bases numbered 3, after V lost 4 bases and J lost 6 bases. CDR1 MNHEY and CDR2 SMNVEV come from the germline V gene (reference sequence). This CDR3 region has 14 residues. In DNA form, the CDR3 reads TGTGCCAGCAGTTCTAGCGGGAATTCCGGGGAGCTGTTTTTT. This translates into CASSSSGNSGELFF.